The 22 T cell receptor beta chains listed next were all sequenced from one sample in a study of blood T cell repertoires in COVID-19. Data came from immunoSEQ multiplex PCR; TCRdb stores just in-frame clones and leaves some out. The data contain roughly 200,000 clones, 65% to 85% of them singletons. Sequenced input: peripheral blood. The source is a woman aged 40 to 50 with COVID-19, enrolled during active disease.

The chain uses TRBV25-1 and TRBJ1-2; 8 bases are a match to TRBD1. Germline V gives CDR1 MGHDK, CDR2 SYGVNS. The CDR3 covers 13 residues. The trim removed 1 base at V and 6 bases at J, leaving 1 base unmatched. CDR3 nucleotides: TGTGCCAGCAGTGAATTGACAGGGGATGGCTACACCTTC. Translating gives CASSELTGDGYTF.

The J gene is TRBJ1-1, the V gene TRBV7-3; D remains ambiguous. CDR1 and CDR2 (germline): SGHTA, FQGTGA. V lost 4 bases, J lost 6 bases, and 12 bases lay in between. The CDR3 has 13 amino acids. The CDR3 here is CASSSRGSPEAFF. The CDR3 DNA reads TGTGCCAGCAGCTCCAGAGGTAGTCCTGAAGCTTTCTTT. The full variable domain, rest sourced from reference TRBV7-3 and TRBJ1-1, is GAGVSQTPSNKVTEKGKYVELRCDPISGHTALYWYRQSLGQGPEFLIYFQGTGAADDSGLPNDRFFAVRPEGSVSTLKIQRTERGDSAVYLCASSSRGSPEAFFGQGTRLTVV.

This clone was counted ten times or more. The rearrangement joins TRBV4-1 to TRBJ2-3, with unresolved D. The CDR3 is 11 residues long. Germline CDR1 reads MGHRA; CDR2 reads YSYEKL. Deletions cut 1 base from V and 7 bases from J, with 3 bases between. CDR3 in DNA: TGCGCCAGCAGCCAAGTTAATACGCAGTATTTT. This translates into CASSQVNTQYF.

This chain joins TRBV6-4 and TRBJ2-3; TRBD2 matches 13 bases. This CDR3 is built from 15 residues. CDR1 and CDR2 from the germline V gene are MRHNA and SNTAGT. The V and J ends lost 4 bases and 3 bases, in that order; junction bases with no gene match: 1. The CDR3 here is CASSALAGGTDTQYF. The CDR3 DNA follows: TGTGCCAGCAGTGCACTAGCGGGGGGGACAGATACGCAGTATTTT.

This chain connects TRBV2 to TRBJ2-5; 9 bases are shared with TRBD2. Trimming removed 6 bases from V and 2 bases from J; junction bases left unmatched: 7. This CDR3 contains 15 residues. Germline V gene sequence: CDR1 SNHLY, CDR2 FYNNEI. As DNA, the CDR3 is TGTGCCAGCAGGTTCAGCGGGAGGCCTCAAGAGACCCAGTACTTC. Protein product: CASRFSGRPQETQYF.

This chain joins TRBV19 and TRBJ1-4; D is ambiguous. The germline CDR1 and CDR2 sequences are LNHDA and SQIVND (reference sequence). This CDR3 has 14 residues. Trimming pared 5 bases from V and 0 bases from J, leaving 7 bases between. CDR3 sequence: CASSWAATNEKLFF. CDR3 nucleotide sequence: TGTGCCAGTAGTTGGGCAGCAACTAATGAAAAACTGTTTTTT.

The genes are TRBV27 and TRBJ1-1; D uncertain. Germline V gene sequence: CDR1 MNHEY, CDR2 SMNVEV (reference sequence). The CDR3 sequence is 15 residues long. Trimming pared 5 bases from V and 1 base from J, leaving 14 bases between. CDR3 DNA sequence: TGTGCCAGCAGTAAAGGTCTGGAGGGGAACACTGAAGCTTTCTTT. Its translation is CASSKGLEGNTEAFF.

This sequence joins TRBV5-1 and TRBJ1-4, with 12 bases identical to TRBD1. The CDR3 runs 19 residues. V lost 2 bases to trimming and J lost 2 bases; unmatched junction nucleotides: 10. CDR1 SGHRS and CDR2 YFSETQ come from the germline V gene. The CDR3 protein is CASSLRDRGRLRTNEKLFF. The CDR3 nucleotides are TGCGCCAGCAGCTTACGGGACAGGGGGCGGTTAAGGACTAATGAAAAACTGTTTTTT.

This chain joins TRBV9 and TRBJ1-2; tentative D call: TRBD1 (6 bases). Germline-derived CDR1 and CDR2 are SGDLS and YYNGEE. Trimming stripped 4 bases from V and 8 bases from J, with 24 bases between. The CDR3 totals 16 residues. The CDR3 DNA sequence: TGTGCCAGCAGCTTGTTCGACAGACCTGGGGGCGAAGGCTACACCTTC. Translation: CASSLFDRPGGEGYTF.

The CDR3 coding sequence is TGTGCCAGCAGTGAATTTAGGCACGGACAGGGAGGCTACACCTTC. It codes for CASSEFRHGQGGYTF. The gene calls are TRBV6-1 and TRBJ1-2; 8 bases line up with TRBD1. Germline CDR1 is MNHNS and CDR2 is SASEGT. Trimming took 2 bases from V and 8 from J; bases not matched to a gene: 10. The CDR3 sequence is 15 residues long.

J is TRBJ1-1 and V is TRBV24-1; D unresolved. Trimming cost V 5 bases and J 2 bases, with 8 bases left between them. CDR3 size: 13 residues. Germline values: CDR1 KGHDR, CDR2 SFDVKD. The CDR3 here is CATSGGDNTEAFF. The CDR3 DNA sequence: TGTGCCACCAGTGGTGGAGATAACACTGAAGCTTTCTTT.

The rearrangement links TRBV11-2 to TRBJ1-5; D unresolved. CDR1 SGHAT and CDR2 FQNNGV come from the germline V gene. This CDR3 comprises 13 residues. Between the trimmed V and J ends, which lost 2 bases and 1 base, there was a span of 3 bases. CDR3 in amino acids: CASSLISNQPQHF. The CDR3 DNA reads as TGTGCCAGCAGCTTAATAAGCAATCAGCCCCAGCATTTT. Full variable domain (missing parts from reference TRBV11-2 and TRBJ1-5): EAGVAQSPRYKIIEKRQSVAFWCNPISGHATLYWYQQILGQGPKLLIQFQNNGVVDDSQLPKDRFSAERLKGVDSTLKIQPAKLEDSAVYLCASSLISNQPQHFGDGTRLSIL.

The chain is built from TRBV12-3 or TRBV12-4 and TRBJ2-1, with no clear D. The V and J ends lost 6 bases and 7 bases respectively, with 10 bases between them. The CDR3 sequence is 12 residues long. The CDR3 DNA follows: TGTGCCAGCAGCCCGACACTGAATGAGCAGTTCTTC. Translating gives CASSPTLNEQFF.

The chain employs TRBV10-1 and TRBJ1-4, with D perhaps TRBD1 (5 bases). Germline CDR1 reads WNHNN; CDR2 reads SYGVQD (reference sequence). The V and J ends lost 5 bases and 5 bases respectively, with 9 bases between them. CDR3 length equals 13 residues. CDR3: CASSLKGNEKLFF. The DNA for the CDR3 is TGCGCCAGCAGTCTGAAGGGGAATGAAAAACTGTTTTTT.

V and J are TRBV28 and TRBJ1-2, with 11 bases fitting TRBD1. Germline CDR1 MDHEN, CDR2 SYDVKM. V was clipped by 6 bases and J by 4 bases; unmatched bases: 7. This CDR3 contains 15 residues. CDR3 sequence reads: CASSKAGTGGYGYTF. For the CDR3, the DNA is TGTGCCAGCAGCAAAGCCGGGACAGGGGGCTATGGCTACACCTTC.

This sequence joins TRBV5-1 and TRBJ1-2; D unclear. The CDR3 sequence is 12 residues long. Between the trimmed V and J ends, which lost 7 bases and 1 base, there was a span of 8 bases. The germline V gene has CDR1 SGHRS and CDR2 YFSETQ. The CDR3 DNA is TGCGCCAGCGCGGGGAGTAACTATGGCTACACCTTC. It codes for CASAGSNYGYTF. Full variable domain (missing parts from reference TRBV5-1 and TRBJ1-2): KAGVTQTPRYLIKTRGQQVTLSCSPISGHRSVSWYQQTPGQGLQFLFEYFSETQRNKGNFPGRFSGRQFSNSRSEMNVSTLELGDSALYLCASAGSNYGYTFGSGTRLTVV.

This clone was counted between two and nine times. The chain is built from TRBV28 and TRBJ2-1; 8 nucleotides line up with TRBD2. V trimming: 8 bases; J trimming: 8 bases; junction bases outside the gene matches: 14. Per germline, CDR1 MDHEN and CDR2 SYDVKM. The CDR3 has 15 residues. CDR3 residues: CASASWSGREDEQFF. The CDR3 DNA reads TGTGCCAGCGCGTCTTGGAGCGGGAGAGAGGATGAGCAGTTCTTC.

Ten or more counts support this clone. The chain recombines TRBV5-4 with TRBJ2-7; possibly TRBD2 for D (6 bases). CDR1 and CDR2 from the germline V gene are SGHNT and YYREEE (reference sequence). Trimming shortened V by 1 base and J by 6 bases, and 17 bases separated the two germline ends. CDR3 length: 15 amino acids. The CDR3 reads CASSLQVGGEGEQYF. The CDR3 bases are TGTGCCAGCAGCTTGCAAGTGGGAGGCGAGGGCGAGCAGTACTTC.

This chain uses TRBV6-5 with TRBJ2-3; 7 nucleotides match TRBD2. J was trimmed by 4 bases and V by 0 bases; bases with no gene match: 1. CDR1 and CDR2 from the germline V gene are MNHEY and SVGAGI. The CDR3 runs 14 residues. The CDR3, as DNA: TGTGCCAGCAGTTACTCGGGGGGGGCAGATACGCAGTATTTT. Amino acid sequence: CASSYSGGADTQYF.

The gene calls are TRBV5-4 and TRBJ2-7; 8 bases agree with TRBD1. Trimming took 4 bases from V and 3 from J; bases not matched to a gene: 6. CDR3 length: 14 residues. Germline V lookup: CDR1 SGHNT, CDR2 YYREEE (reference sequence). The CDR3 protein is CASSTDREDYEQYF. CDR3 nucleotides: TGTGCCAGCAGCACGGACAGGGAGGACTACGAGCAGTACTTC.

The chain couples TRBV3-1 (or the pseudogene TRBV3-2) to TRBJ2-1; 12 bases map to TRBD2. Unmatched junction bases numbered 2, after V lost 3 bases and J lost 5 bases. Looked up from germline, CDR1 is LGHDT and CDR2 is YNNKEL (reference sequence). The CDR3 length is 15 residues. The CDR3 DNA is TGTGCCAGCAGCCAGCTAGCGGGGGGGCACAATGAGCAGTTCTTC. As protein: CASSQLAGGHNEQFF.

V is TRBV6-4 and J is TRBJ2-5, with D maybe TRBD1 (6 bases). The CDR3 covers 13 residues. Germline-derived CDR1 and CDR2 are MRHNA and SNTAGT. V was clipped by 3 bases and J by 7 bases, with 12 bases between them. The CDR3 sequence: CASSEKQGGTQYF. The CDR3 coding sequence is TGTGCCAGCAGTGAGAAACAGGGTGGGACCCAGTACTTC.